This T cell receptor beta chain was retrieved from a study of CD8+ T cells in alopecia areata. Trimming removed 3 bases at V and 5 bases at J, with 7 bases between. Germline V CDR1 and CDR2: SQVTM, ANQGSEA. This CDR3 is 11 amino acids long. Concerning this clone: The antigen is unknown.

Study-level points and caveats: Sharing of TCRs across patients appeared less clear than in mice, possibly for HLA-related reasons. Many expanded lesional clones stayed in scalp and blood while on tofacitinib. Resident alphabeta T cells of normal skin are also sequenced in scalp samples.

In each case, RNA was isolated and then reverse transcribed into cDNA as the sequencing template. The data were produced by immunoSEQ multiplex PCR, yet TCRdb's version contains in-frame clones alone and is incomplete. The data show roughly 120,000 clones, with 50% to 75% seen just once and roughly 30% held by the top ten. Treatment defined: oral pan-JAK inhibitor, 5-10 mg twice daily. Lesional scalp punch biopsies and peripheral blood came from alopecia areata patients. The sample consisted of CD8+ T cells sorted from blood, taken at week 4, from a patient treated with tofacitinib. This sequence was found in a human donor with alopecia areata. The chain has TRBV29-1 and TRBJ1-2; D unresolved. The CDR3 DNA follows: TGCAGCGTTGATGTAGGGTATGGCTACACCTTC. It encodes CSVDVGYGYTF.